These 27 T cell receptor beta chains came from one sample sequenced in a study of shared clonotypes between healthy human individuals. The method was immunoSEQ multiplex PCR; TCRdb's version includes in-frame clones alone and lacks a portion of them. The table shows under 2.5 million clones, with 85% to 95% occurring only once. Sequenced: naive CD4+ T cells from PBMCs. Subset indicated: CD45RA+ positively selected. The receptors stem from a young man in good health. Some clones in this sample may be carry-over from other donors' samples.

V and J are TRBV5-1 and TRBJ2-7; 7 positions agree with TRBD1. The ends lost 4 bases at V and 4 bases at J; junction bases unmatched: 8. CDR1 and CDR2 from the germline V gene are SGHRS and YFSETQ. This CDR3 comprises 14 residues. The CDR3 DNA follows: TGCGCCAGCAGCCGCCGACAGGGCAGGTACGAGCAGTACTTC. Its protein is CASSRRQGRYEQYF.

The chain employs TRBV29-1 and TRBJ2-2, with 8 bases fitting TRBD1. CDR1 is SQVTM, CDR2 ANQGSEA, per germline. J was trimmed by 4 bases and V by 6 bases; bases with no gene match: 7. This CDR3 comprises 14 residues. CDR3 nucleotide sequence: TGCAGCGTGCTCCGACAGGGGATCACCGGGGAGCTGTTTTTT. As protein: CSVLRQGITGELFF.

This rearrangement joins TRBV7-2 to TRBJ2-7; possibly TRBD1 for D (5 bases). V was pared by 6 bases and J by 12 bases, with 33 bases between. The CDR3 contains 17 residues. CDR1 SGHTA and CDR2 FQGNSA come from the germline V gene. The CDR3 sequence: CASSHVLGDPSLTQGYF. In DNA form, the CDR3 reads TGTGCCAGCAGTCACGTGCTGGGTGATCCCTCACTCACTCAGGGGTACTTC.

The V call is TRBV9, the J call TRBJ1-6; no reliable D call. The V and J ends lost 4 bases and 6 bases respectively, with 11 bases between them. The CDR3 is 14 residues long. Germline V CDR1 and CDR2: SGDLS, YYNGEE. The CDR3 DNA follows: TGTGCCAGCAGCCAACGGGCCTCTAATTCACCCCTCCACTTT. This translates into CASSQRASNSPLHF.

V usage is TRBV5-1 and J usage is TRBJ1-1; the D is unclear. Germline V gives CDR1 SGHRS, CDR2 YFSETQ. CDR3 length: 14 amino acids. V was cut by 1 base and J by 4 bases, with 11 bases left in between. Written as DNA, the CDR3 is TGCGCCAGCAGCTTGAGGGCAGAGCCCACTGAAGCTTTCTTT. It is translated as CASSLRAEPTEAFF.

Turning to this clone: The sample has other DNA sequences that encode this CDR3 too. The chain uses TRBV28 and TRBJ1-2; possible D gene TRBD1, 5 bases. Germline CDR1 is MDHEN and CDR2 is SYDVKM. CDR3 length: 12 residues. With 2 bases removed from V and 6 bases from J, the gap between germline ends came to 7 bases. CDR3 sequence reads: CASSLGGDGYTF. Here the CDR3 DNA reads TGTGCCAGCAGTTTAGGGGGTGATGGCTACACCTTC.

This clone has just one count. The J gene is TRBJ2-2, the V gene TRBV5-1; possibly TRBD1 for D (6 bases). The CDR3 has 14 residues. Germline values: CDR1 SGHRS, CDR2 YFSETQ. Trimming cost V 5 bases and J 2 bases, with 10 bases left between them. Written as DNA, the CDR3 is TGCGCCAGCAGTGGGGACACTAACACCGGGGAGCTGTTTTTT. Translating gives CASSGDTNTGELFF.

This rearrangement joins TRBV4-3 to TRBJ2-3; 14 nucleotides agree with TRBD2. The CDR3 spans 18 residues. Germline assignment: CDR1 LGHNA and CDR2 YSLEER. J lost 4 bases, V lost 1 base, and 7 bases had no gene match. The DNA of the CDR3 is TGCGCCAGCAGCCAAGGACCGGGACTAGCGGGAGTGTCAGATACGCAGTATTTT. Encoded protein: CASSQGPGLAGVSDTQYF.

Notes on this clone: Other nucleotide sequences from this sample produce the same CDR3. The genes are TRBV5-1 and TRBJ2-1; the D gene is possibly TRBD1 (6 bases). V lost 2 bases, J lost 0 bases, and 9 bases lay in between. From germline, CDR1 is SGHRS and CDR2 YFSETQ. This CDR3 is 15 amino acids long. The CDR3 DNA sequence: TGCGCCAGCAGCTTAGGGGGAAGCTCCTACAATGAGCAGTTCTTC. It specifies CASSLGGSSYNEQFF.

The chain links TRBV4-2 to TRBJ2-1, with 12 bases identical to TRBD2. CDR3 length: 18 amino acids. Germline V gene data show CDR1 as LGHNA and CDR2 as YNFKEQ. Germline trimming cut 1 base from V and 10 bases from J; bases unmatched to any gene: 14. The CDR3 protein is CASSQVLSLAGGPGEQFF. CDR3 bases: TGTGCCAGCAGCCAAGTTTTAAGCCTAGCGGGAGGGCCGGGGGAGCAGTTCTTC.

The rearrangement uses TRBV5-1 and TRBJ2-3, with D unresolved. The CDR3 runs 14 residues. CDR1 is SGHRS, CDR2 YFSETQ, per germline. V was trimmed by 4 bases and J by 0 bases, leaving 9 bases between them. The CDR3 protein is CASSPDLSTDTQYF. CDR3 nucleotide sequence: TGCGCCAGCAGCCCAGATTTGAGCACAGATACGCAGTATTTT.

V gene TRBV28 combines with J gene TRBJ2-5; TRBD2 might be the D (6 bases). The J call may be mistaken, given a closer DNA end match to TRBJ2-7. From germline, CDR1 is MDHEN and CDR2 SYDVKM. CDR3 length: 15 residues. The DNA for the CDR3 is TGTGCCAGCAGTTCCCCATCTAGCGCATTCTACGAGCAGTACTTC. The encoded protein is CASSSPSSAFYEQYF.

Written as DNA, the CDR3 is TGCGCCAGCAGCTGGGGACAAGACAAAAACATTCAGTACTTC. Translated: CASSWGQDKNIQYF. V usage is TRBV5-1 and J usage is TRBJ2-4; tentative D call: TRBD1 (6 bases). Deletions cut 3 bases from V and 3 bases from J, with 10 bases between. The germline gives CDR1 SGHRS, CDR2 YFSETQ. The CDR3 spans 14 residues.

The J gene is TRBJ1-1, the V gene TRBV7-9; D gene ambiguous. The germline CDR1 and CDR2 sequences are SEHNR and FQNEAQ (reference sequence). V was trimmed by 4 bases and J by 1 base, leaving 10 bases between them. The CDR3 runs 14 residues. DNA of the CDR3: TGTGCCAGCAGCTCCCTACCGGAGAACACTGAAGCTTTCTTT. Translated, it gives CASSSLPENTEAFF.

The rearrangement joins TRBV7-2 to TRBJ1-2; the D gene is possibly TRBD1 (6 bases). From germline, CDR1 is SGHTA and CDR2 FQGNSA. There are 15 residues in the CDR3. Trimming cost V 3 bases and J 1 base, with 12 bases left between them. The CDR3 region has the DNA TGTGCCAGCAGCTTCATGGGGGGGCTTAACTATGGCTACACCTTC. Amino acid sequence: CASSFMGGLNYGYTF.

This chain uses TRBV5-1 with TRBJ1-4, with 10 positions matching TRBD1. CDR3 length: 15 amino acids. CDR1 and CDR2 from the germline V gene are SGHRS and YFSETQ. Trimming at V came to 4 bases and at J to 7 bases, leaving 7 bases not matched to a gene. CDR3 amino acids: CASSLGQGTTEKLFF. The CDR3 nucleotides read TGCGCCAGCAGCCTGGGACAGGGGACCACTGAAAAACTGTTTTTT.

The chain employs TRBV27 and TRBJ1-1; D is possibly TRBD1 (5 bases). The CDR3 length is 14 residues. Trimming removed 5 bases from V and 3 bases from J, with 13 bases in between. Germline assignment: CDR1 MNHEY and CDR2 SMNVEV (reference sequence). CDR3 bases: TGTGCCAGCAGTATGGGGCTTCGGGACACTGAAGCTTTCTTT. Translating it yields CASSMGLRDTEAFF.

The V and J genes are TRBV5-4 and TRBJ2-1, with 11 bases aligning to TRBD2. The CDR3 sequence is 16 residues long. V lost 2 bases, J lost 2 bases, and 3 bases stayed unmatched. Per the germline V gene, CDR1 is SGHNT and CDR2 is YYREEE (reference sequence). CDR3 nucleotides: TGTGCCAGCAGCTTCCGTAGCGGGAGGGCCTACAATGAGCAGTTCTTC. It is translated as CASSFRSGRAYNEQFF.

As to this clone: Additional DNA sequences in this sample encode the identical CDR3. The genes are TRBV5-1 and TRBJ2-2; the D gene is possibly TRBD2 (6 bases). V lost 2 bases, J lost 0 bases, and 11 bases lay in between. The CDR3 is 16 residues long. Germline V gene data show CDR1 as SGHRS and CDR2 as YFSETQ. The CDR3 nucleotides are TGCGCCAGCAGCTTTCTGGCGGGATCGAACACCGGGGAGCTGTTTTTT. It is translated as CASSFLAGSNTGELFF.

The chain employs TRBV9 and TRBJ1-5; no definite D call. This CDR3 has 15 amino acids. The V gene's germline CDR1 is SGDLS and CDR2 YYNGEE. Between the trimmed V and J ends, which lost 0 bases and 3 bases, there was a span of 10 bases. The DNA of the CDR3 is TGTGCCAGCAGCGTAGCTAACGGTCCCAATCAGCCCCAGCATTTT. Translated, it gives CASSVANGPNQPQHF.

This clone was seen just once. V is TRBV7-2 and J is TRBJ2-2; D is ambiguous. V dropped 1 base and J dropped 4 bases, with 7 bases sitting between them. Germline lookup yields CDR1 SGHTA and CDR2 FQGNSA. CDR3 size: 14 residues. DNA of the CDR3: TGTGCCAGCAGCTTAGTGCCGGTCACCGGGGAGCTGTTTTTT. Residues: CASSLVPVTGELFF.

V and J are TRBV25-1 and TRBJ2-5; TRBD1 might be the D (5 bases). The length of the CDR3 is 14 residues. Germline V gene data show CDR1 as MGHDK and CDR2 as SYGVNS. V gave up 8 bases and J gave up 0 bases, with 13 bases separating them. The CDR3, as DNA: TGTGCCAGCTCCCTCGACAGATACCAAGAGACCCAGTACTTC. It yields the protein CASSLDRYQETQYF.

The V call is TRBV7-2, the J call TRBJ1-3; D may be TRBD1 (5 bases). The CDR3 totals 15 residues. CDR1 and CDR2 from the germline V gene are SGHTA and FQGNSA. Between the trimmed V and J ends, which lost 5 bases and 1 base, there was a span of 12 bases. DNA of the CDR3: TGTGCCAGCAGCCCCGACGGGGGGTCTGGAAACACCATATATTTT. Amino acid sequence: CASSPDGGSGNTIYF. Together with reference TRBV7-2 and TRBJ1-3, the CDR3 gives the full variable domain: GAGVSQSPSNKVTEKGKDVELRCDPISGHTALYWYRQSLGQGLEFLIYFQGNSAPDKSGLPSDRFSAERTGGSVSTLTIQRTQQEDSAVYLCASSPDGGSGNTIYFGEGSWLTVV.

This CDR3 reads CASSARPGNSNTGELFF. DNA of the CDR3: TGTGCCAGCAGCGCAAGGCCAGGGAACTCGAACACCGGGGAGCTGTTTTTT. J is TRBJ2-2 and V is TRBV7-2; a weak D match, TRBD1 (5 bases). V was shortened by 5 bases and J by 0 bases, with 16 bases between the two germline ends. CDR3 length: 17 amino acids. Looked up from germline, CDR1 is SGHTA and CDR2 is FQGNSA.

The V and J genes are TRBV30 and TRBJ2-2, with 8 bases identical to TRBD1. The germline V gene encodes CDR1 GTSNPN and CDR2 SVGIG (reference sequence). The CDR3 contains 17 residues. The V and J ends lost 2 bases and 3 bases, in that order; junction bases with no gene match: 11. CDR3 protein: CAWSILPGQDDTGELFF. The CDR3 DNA follows: TGTGCCTGGAGTATCCTGCCGGGACAGGACGACACCGGGGAGCTGTTTTTT.

This clone has just one count. The V gene is TRBV5-1, the J gene TRBJ2-7; D may be TRBD1 (6 bases). This CDR3 spans 14 amino acids. Germline lookup yields CDR1 SGHRS and CDR2 YFSETQ. V was trimmed by 0 bases and J by 7 bases, leaving 14 bases between them. This CDR3 is CASSLGTDLREQYF. The CDR3 DNA follows: TGCGCCAGCAGCTTGGGGACAGACCTACGTGAGCAGTACTTC.

V is TRBV7-8 and J is TRBJ2-6; D assignment may be TRBD1 or TRBD2 (5 bases each). The ends were cut back, 0 bases at V and 0 bases at J, with 18 bases in the middle. This CDR3 comprises 20 residues. Per germline, CDR1 SGHVS and CDR2 FQNEAQ. The CDR3, as DNA: TGTGCCAGCAGCTTAGCGGGACGGTCCTTGGCTGACTCTGGGGCCAACGTCCTGACTTTC. Translation gives CASSLAGRSLADSGANVLTF. Supplemented by reference TRBV7-8 and TRBJ2-6, the full variable domain reads GAGVSQSPRYKVAKRGQDVALRCDPISGHVSLFWYQQALGQGPEFLTYFQNEAQLDKSGLPSDRFFAERPEGSVSTLKIQRTQQEDSAVYLCASSLAGRSLADSGANVLTFGAGSRLTVL.